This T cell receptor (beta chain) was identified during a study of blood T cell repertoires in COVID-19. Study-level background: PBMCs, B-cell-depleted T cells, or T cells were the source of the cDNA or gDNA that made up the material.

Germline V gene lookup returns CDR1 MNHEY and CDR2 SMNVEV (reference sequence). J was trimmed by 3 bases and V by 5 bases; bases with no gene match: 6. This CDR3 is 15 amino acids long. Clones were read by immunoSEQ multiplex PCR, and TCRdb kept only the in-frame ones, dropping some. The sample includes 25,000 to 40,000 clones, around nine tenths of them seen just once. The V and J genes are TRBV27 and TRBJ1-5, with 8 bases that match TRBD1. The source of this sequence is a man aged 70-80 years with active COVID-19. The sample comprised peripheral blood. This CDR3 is CASSLGTGVNQPQHF. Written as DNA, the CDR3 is TGTGCCAGCAGTCTCGGGACAGGAGTCAATCAGCCCCAGCATTTT.